This paragraph covers one T cell receptor beta chain sequence. The data originate from a study of blood T cell repertoires in COVID-19. The wider study: Donors in the United States, Italy and Spain gave samples during acute or convalescent COVID-19.

Germline V gene data show CDR1 as MNHEY and CDR2 as SVGAGI. The ends were cut back, 6 bases at V and 5 bases at J, with 10 bases in the middle. This CDR3 is built from 13 residues. Original analysis: Using reference gene primer amplification, nucleated cell counts were estimated. Clones were sequenced by immunoSEQ multiplex PCR, and TCRdb holds only the in-frame ones, with some missing. V and J calls plus clone size are reproduced from that table; the DNA served to infer D and trimming. Of 25,000 to 35,000 clones listed, approximately 83% are singletons. The sequenced material came from peripheral blood. The receptor was derived from a man between 65 and 85 years old with active COVID-19. The chain uses TRBV6-5 and TRBJ2-2; no reliable D call. The CDR3 DNA is TGTGCCAGCAGACCGACTTCGACCGGGGAGCTGTTTTTT. Its translation is CASRPTSTGELFF.